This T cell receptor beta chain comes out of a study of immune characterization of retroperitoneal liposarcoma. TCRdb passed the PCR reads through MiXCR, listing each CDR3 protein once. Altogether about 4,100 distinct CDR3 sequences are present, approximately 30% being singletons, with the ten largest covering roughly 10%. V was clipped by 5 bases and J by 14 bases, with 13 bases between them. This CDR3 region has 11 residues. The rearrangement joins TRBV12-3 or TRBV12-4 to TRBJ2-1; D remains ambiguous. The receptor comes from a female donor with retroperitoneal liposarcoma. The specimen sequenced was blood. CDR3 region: CASSNGSPEFF. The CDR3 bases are TGTGCCAGCAGTAACGGATCCCCGGAGTTCTTC.